These T cell receptor beta chains were read from a single sample in a study of blood T cell repertoires in COVID-19. Assay: immunoSEQ multiplex PCR; the TCRdb copy retains only in-frame clones and omits some. Found here are about 230,000 clones, around 81% of them singletons; the top ten hold 6.5% to 9%. Material for sequencing was peripheral blood. The origin of the receptors is a woman older than 75 with COVID-19, enrolled during active disease. CDR3s include the opening cysteine and the closing phenylalanine or tryptophan. A D gene is named only where the DNA matches it firmly. Clone size is shown for a subset of rows, as once, few, many or a class of expanded clone.

V gene: TRBV24-1; J gene: TRBJ1-5; CDR3 length: 21; clone size: -; D gene: TRBD1; CDR3 DNA: TGTGCCACCAGTGACCTCGCAAGGGACAGGGGAACTTTGAGTAGCAATCAGCCCCAGCATTTT; CDR3 protein: CATSDLARDRGTLSSNQPQHF
V gene: TRBV24-1; J gene: TRBJ1-3; CDR3 length: 17; clone size: -; D gene: -; CDR3 DNA: TGTGCCACCAGTGAAGGGGGACCTAGAACCTCTGGAAACACCATATATTTT; CDR3 protein: CATSEGGPRTSGNTIYF
V gene: TRBV18; J gene: TRBJ1-1; CDR3 length: 17; clone size: -; D gene: -; CDR3 DNA: TGTGCCAGCTCACCTTCGCCAGGCCCCCCTTCGGCGACTGAAGCTTTCTTT; CDR3 protein: CASSPSPGPPSATEAFF
V gene: TRBV13; J gene: TRBJ1-5; CDR3 length: 13; clone size: -; D gene: -; CDR3 DNA: TGTGCCAGCAGCTTAGACAGGGATCAGCCCCAGCATTTT; CDR3 protein: CASSLDRDQPQHF
V gene: TRBV7-9; J gene: TRBJ1-2; CDR3 length: 15; clone size: -; D gene: TRBD1; CDR3 DNA: TGTGCCAGCAGTGACAGGGAAACGGGTAACTATGGCTACACCTTC; CDR3 protein: CASSDRETGNYGYTF
V gene: TRBV10-3; J gene: TRBJ2-3; CDR3 length: 14; clone size: -; D gene: TRBD1; CDR3 DNA: TGTGCCATCAGGAGGGGGACAGGGGGCGACACGCAGTATTTT; CDR3 protein: CAIRRGTGGDTQYF
V gene: TRBV19; J gene: TRBJ1-1; CDR3 length: 15; clone size: -; D gene: -; CDR3 DNA: TGTGCCAGTAGTATAGGTAGGGCACAGGGCGCTGAAGCTTTCTTT; CDR3 protein: CASSIGRAQGAEAFF
V gene: TRBV28; J gene: TRBJ2-7; CDR3 length: 13; clone size: -; D gene: TRBD2; CDR3 DNA: TGTGCCAGCAGAAGGGGAGGGACCTACGAGCAGTACTTC; CDR3 protein: CASRRGGTYEQYF
V gene: TRBV29-1; J gene: TRBJ2-1; CDR3 length: 14; clone size: -; D gene: TRBD1; CDR3 DNA: TGCAGCGTTGGACGAGGACAGGTATACAATGAGCAGTTCTTC; CDR3 protein: CSVGRGQVYNEQFF
V gene: TRBV19; J gene: TRBJ1-1; CDR3 length: 14; clone size: -; D gene: -; CDR3 DNA: TGTGCCAGTAGTATAGACACCCTGAGCACTGAAGCTTTCTTT; CDR3 protein: CASSIDTLSTEAFF
V gene: TRBV3-1/TRBV3-2; J gene: TRBJ2-6; CDR3 length: 22; clone size: -; D gene: TRBD1; CDR3 DNA: TGTGCCAGCAGCCAAATCAGTTATCTACAGGGGGCACCCATCTCTGGGGCCAACGTCCTGACTTTC; CDR3 protein: CASSQISYLQGAPISGANVLTF
V gene: TRBV2; J gene: TRBJ1-6; CDR3 length: 15; clone size: -; D gene: TRBD1; CDR3 DNA: TGTGCCAGCAGTGTATCCGGGACAGTAAATTCACCCCTCCACTTT; CDR3 protein: CASSVSGTVNSPLHF
V gene: TRBV30; J gene: TRBJ2-2; CDR3 length: 16; clone size: -; D gene: TRBD2; CDR3 DNA: TGTGCCTGGAGTGCGGGTAGCGGGCTGAACACCGGGGAGCTGTTTTTT; CDR3 protein: CAWSAGSGLNTGELFF
V gene: TRBV24-1; J gene: TRBJ2-1; CDR3 length: 18; clone size: -; D gene: TRBD1; CDR3 DNA: TGTGCCACCAGTGATTCCATACTCAGGACAGGCTCCTACAATGAGCAGTTCTTC; CDR3 protein: CATSDSILRTGSYNEQFF
V gene: TRBV2; J gene: TRBJ2-7; CDR3 length: 12; clone size: few; D gene: TRBD2; CDR3 DNA: TGTGCCAGCACTGAAGGCGGGAGGAAGCAGTACTTC; CDR3 protein: CASTEGGRKQYF
V gene: TRBV5-1; J gene: TRBJ1-2; CDR3 length: 13; clone size: -; D gene: -; CDR3 DNA: TGCGCCAGCAGCATTGGGGGGGAACATGGCTACACCTTC; CDR3 protein: CASSIGGEHGYTF
V gene: TRBV6-5; J gene: TRBJ1-1; CDR3 length: 15; clone size: -; D gene: -; CDR3 DNA: TGTGCCAGCAGTAAATCGTCCGGAGGAAACACTGAAGCTTTCTTT; CDR3 protein: CASSKSSGGNTEAFF
V gene: TRBV7-3; J gene: TRBJ1-6; CDR3 length: 15; clone size: -; D gene: -; CDR3 DNA: TGTGCCAGCAGCTTAGGGCAGAAGGGGGATTCACCCCTCCACTTT; CDR3 protein: CASSLGQKGDSPLHF
V gene: TRBV9; J gene: TRBJ2-5; CDR3 length: 17; clone size: -; D gene: TRBD2; CDR3 DNA: TGTGCCAGCAGCGGCGGACTAGCGGGAGGGCCGGGTGAGACCCAGTACTTC; CDR3 protein: CASSGGLAGGPGETQYF
V gene: TRBV24-1; J gene: TRBJ2-1; CDR3 length: 17; clone size: -; D gene: -; CDR3 DNA: TGTGCCACCAGTGATGCACCCCGGCAGGGCCCTCGGAATGAGCAGTTCTTC; CDR3 protein: CATSDAPRQGPRNEQFF
V gene: TRBV9; J gene: TRBJ1-1; CDR3 length: 15; clone size: -; D gene: TRBD1; CDR3 DNA: TGTGCCAGCAGCGCTCCGGGACAGCCCGACACTGAAGCTTTCTTT; CDR3 protein: CASSAPGQPDTEAFF
V gene: TRBV2; J gene: TRBJ1-5; CDR3 length: 15; clone size: -; D gene: -; CDR3 DNA: TGTGCCAGCAACAGGGAGTCCGATTTCAATCAGCCCCAGCATTTT; CDR3 protein: CASNRESDFNQPQHF
V gene: TRBV6-2/TRBV6-3; J gene: TRBJ1-3; CDR3 length: 16; clone size: once; D gene: -; CDR3 DNA: TGTGCCAGCAGTTATCACGGTTCGAGCTCTGGAAACACCATATATTTT; CDR3 protein: CASSYHGSSSGNTIYF
V gene: TRBV24-1; J gene: TRBJ1-2; CDR3 length: 15; clone size: once; D gene: TRBD1; CDR3 DNA: TGTGCCACCAGTGATTCGAGGGGGCCAGGGGAAAGGTTCACCTTC; CDR3 protein: CATSDSRGPGERFTF
V gene: TRBV28; J gene: TRBJ2-7; CDR3 length: 12; clone size: -; D gene: TRBD2; CDR3 DNA: TGTGCCAGCAGTTATAGCGGGGCCGGGCAGTACTTC; CDR3 protein: CASSYSGAGQYF
V gene: TRBV19; J gene: TRBJ2-2; CDR3 length: 16; clone size: -; D gene: -; CDR3 DNA: TGTGCCAGTAGTATAGCTGGCCAGATATACACCGGGGAGCTGTTTTTT; CDR3 protein: CASSIAGQIYTGELFF
V gene: TRBV27; J gene: TRBJ2-3; CDR3 length: 15; clone size: -; D gene: TRBD1; CDR3 DNA: TGTGCCAGCAGCCAGCCGGACAGGGTCGCAGATACGCAGTATTTT; CDR3 protein: CASSQPDRVADTQYF
V gene: TRBV28; J gene: TRBJ2-1; CDR3 length: 15; clone size: -; D gene: TRBD2; CDR3 DNA: TGTGCCAGCAGGGCGGGGGGCGCCGGCTACAATGAGCAGTTCTTC; CDR3 protein: CASRAGGAGYNEQFF
V gene: TRBV7-9; J gene: TRBJ1-2; CDR3 length: 15; clone size: -; D gene: TRBD1; CDR3 DNA: TGTGCCAGCAGCTTAGAGACAGGGTCTAACTATGGCTACACCTTC; CDR3 protein: CASSLETGSNYGYTF
V gene: TRBV18; J gene: TRBJ1-1; CDR3 length: 16; clone size: -; D gene: -; CDR3 DNA: TGTGCCAGCTCACCCCTTAGTCAGGGCGGATACACTGAAGCTTTCTTT; CDR3 protein: CASSPLSQGGYTEAFF
V gene: TRBV7-2; J gene: TRBJ2-7; CDR3 length: 14; clone size: -; D gene: TRBD2; CDR3 DNA: TGTGCCAGCAGCTTAGGACTAGCCCGCTACGAGCAGTACTTC; CDR3 protein: CASSLGLARYEQYF
V gene: TRBV30; J gene: TRBJ2-1; CDR3 length: 12; clone size: -; D gene: TRBD2; CDR3 DNA: TGTGCCTTAGATAGCGGGGGGGCTATTGGGTTCTTC; CDR3 protein: CALDSGGAIGFF
V gene: TRBV6-2/TRBV6-3; J gene: TRBJ1-6; CDR3 length: 14; clone size: few; D gene: -; CDR3 DNA: TGTGCCAGCAGCCTGATCCTGGGAGGCTCACCCCTCCACTTT; CDR3 protein: CASSLILGGSPLHF
V gene: TRBV25-1; J gene: TRBJ2-7; CDR3 length: 14; clone size: once; D gene: TRBD1; CDR3 DNA: TGTGCCAGCAGTGAATCAGGACAGGGCTACGAGCAGTACTTC; CDR3 protein: CASSESGQGYEQYF
V gene: TRBV18; J gene: TRBJ1-4; CDR3 length: 15; clone size: -; D gene: -; CDR3 DNA: TGTGCCAGCTCACCCTACAGGGTTTCTAATGAAAAACTGTTTTTT; CDR3 protein: CASSPYRVSNEKLFF
V gene: TRBV6-5; J gene: TRBJ1-1; CDR3 length: 11; clone size: -; D gene: -; CDR3 DNA: TGTGCCAGCAGGTCGGACAGACAGGCTTTCTTT; CDR3 protein: CASRSDRQAFF
V gene: TRBV5-1; J gene: TRBJ2-7; CDR3 length: 15; clone size: -; D gene: -; CDR3 DNA: TGCGCCAGCAGCTTGGCGCAGGAGGAATTCTACGAGCAGTACTTC; CDR3 protein: CASSLAQEEFYEQYF
V gene: TRBV11-3; J gene: TRBJ2-1; CDR3 length: 16; clone size: -; D gene: TRBD2; CDR3 DNA: TGTGCCAGCAGCCTAACTAGCGGGACCTTCCCTAATGAGCAGTTCTTC; CDR3 protein: CASSLTSGTFPNEQFF
V gene: TRBV7-2; J gene: TRBJ2-3; CDR3 length: 15; clone size: -; D gene: -; CDR3 DNA: TGTGCCAGCAGCTTACAAGCGCCCAGCACAGATACGCAGTATTTT; CDR3 protein: CASSLQAPSTDTQYF
V gene: TRBV12-3/TRBV12-4; J gene: TRBJ2-2; CDR3 length: 12; clone size: -; D gene: -; CDR3 DNA: TGTGCCAGCAGTTTGTCCGCCGGGGAGCTGTTTTTT; CDR3 protein: CASSLSAGELFF
V gene: TRBV5-1; J gene: TRBJ2-4; CDR3 length: 16; clone size: -; D gene: TRBD1; CDR3 DNA: TGCGCCAGCAGCTTGTCGGACAGGATTGGCAAAAACATTCAGTACTTC; CDR3 protein: CASSLSDRIGKNIQYF
V gene: TRBV27; J gene: TRBJ2-5; CDR3 length: 15; clone size: -; D gene: TRBD2; CDR3 DNA: TGTGCCAGCAGTATTCGACTAGCACTAAAAGAGACCCAGTACTTC; CDR3 protein: CASSIRLALKETQYF
V gene: TRBV5-1; J gene: TRBJ2-6; CDR3 length: 15; clone size: -; D gene: -; CDR3 DNA: TGCGCCAGCAGCTTACAGGGTTCTGGGGCCAACGTCCTGACTTTC; CDR3 protein: CASSLQGSGANVLTF
V gene: TRBV5-4; J gene: TRBJ1-2; CDR3 length: 12; clone size: -; D gene: TRBD1; CDR3 DNA: TGTGCCAGCAGCTACGGACAGGGCGGCTACACCTTC; CDR3 protein: CASSYGQGGYTF
V gene: TRBV11-2; J gene: TRBJ1-5; CDR3 length: 15; clone size: -; D gene: -; CDR3 DNA: TGTGCCAGCAGTCAGACAGCGGGGGAAATTCAGCCCCAGCATTTT; CDR3 protein: CASSQTAGEIQPQHF
V gene: TRBV3-1/TRBV3-2; J gene: TRBJ1-4; CDR3 length: 17; clone size: -; D gene: TRBD1; CDR3 DNA: TGTGCCAGCAGCCAGAGGGACAGGGGCCTCCTTAATGAAAAACTGTTTTTT; CDR3 protein: CASSQRDRGLLNEKLFF
V gene: TRBV14; J gene: TRBJ2-2; CDR3 length: 14; clone size: once; D gene: -; CDR3 DNA: TGTGCCAGCAGCCACCAGGGTTTCACCGGGGAGCTGTTTTTT; CDR3 protein: CASSHQGFTGELFF
V gene: TRBV9; J gene: TRBJ2-2; CDR3 length: 13; clone size: -; D gene: -; CDR3 DNA: TGTGCCAGCAGCGTAGGGGCTAGCCGGGAGCTGTTTTTT; CDR3 protein: CASSVGASRELFF
V gene: TRBV10-2; J gene: TRBJ2-7; CDR3 length: 15; clone size: -; D gene: TRBD2; CDR3 DNA: TGCGCCAGCAAAGAGACTAGCGGGGCCCCGTACGAGCAGTACTTC; CDR3 protein: CASKETSGAPYEQYF
V gene: TRBV6-5; J gene: TRBJ1-3; CDR3 length: 15; clone size: -; D gene: -; CDR3 DNA: TGTGCCACCGCCCGGCGGGGGCCCTCTGGAAACACCATATATTTT; CDR3 protein: CATARRGPSGNTIYF
V gene: TRBV6-5; J gene: TRBJ2-7; CDR3 length: 15; clone size: -; D gene: -; CDR3 DNA: TGTGCCAGCAGTCCCTTTGCCGGGACAAGGCTAGAGCAGTACTTC; CDR3 protein: CASSPFAGTRLEQYF
V gene: TRBV4-1; J gene: TRBJ1-1; CDR3 length: 16; clone size: -; D gene: -; CDR3 DNA: TGCGCCAGCAGCCAGGGAGAGCCCAACCCGAACACTGAAGCTTTCTTT; CDR3 protein: CASSQGEPNPNTEAFF
V gene: TRBV4-1; J gene: TRBJ2-5; CDR3 length: 17; clone size: once; D gene: -; CDR3 DNA: TGCGCCAGCAGCCAAGAGAGAAGGTGGGACTCACAAGAGACCCAGTACTTC; CDR3 protein: CASSQERRWDSQETQYF
V gene: TRBV19; J gene: TRBJ2-2; CDR3 length: 14; clone size: -; D gene: TRBD2; CDR3 DNA: TGTGCCAGTGGACTAGCGGGTAACACCGGGGAGCTGTTTTTT; CDR3 protein: CASGLAGNTGELFF
V gene: TRBV6-5; J gene: TRBJ1-6; CDR3 length: 14; clone size: -; D gene: -; CDR3 DNA: TGTGCCAGCGGGGCAGCTTCATATAATTCACCCCTCCACTTT; CDR3 protein: CASGAASYNSPLHF
V gene: TRBV6-2/TRBV6-3; J gene: TRBJ2-5; CDR3 length: 16; clone size: -; D gene: TRBD1; CDR3 DNA: TGTGCCAGCAGTTACGAGAGGACAGGGGGCAGTGTGTCCCAGTACTTC; CDR3 protein: CASSYERTGGSVSQYF
V gene: TRBV11-2; J gene: TRBJ2-7; CDR3 length: 15; clone size: -; D gene: TRBD2; CDR3 DNA: TGTGCCAGCAGCCCCCGTCGTAGGGAGGGGTCCGAGCAGTACTTC; CDR3 protein: CASSPRRREGSEQYF
V gene: TRBV10-3; J gene: TRBJ2-1; CDR3 length: 11; clone size: -; D gene: -; CDR3 DNA: TGTGCCATCACCTCTACGGGGGAGCAGTTCTTC; CDR3 protein: CAITSTGEQFF
V gene: TRBV4-2; J gene: TRBJ2-2; CDR3 length: 14; clone size: -; D gene: -; CDR3 DNA: TGTGCCAGCAGCCAAGTTAACAGGGCTGGGGAGCTGTTTTTT; CDR3 protein: CASSQVNRAGELFF
V gene: TRBV5-8; J gene: TRBJ2-1; CDR3 length: 14; clone size: few; D gene: -; CDR3 DNA: TGTGCCAGCAGCCTAGGGGTGTCCTACAATGAGCAGTTCTTC; CDR3 protein: CASSLGVSYNEQFF